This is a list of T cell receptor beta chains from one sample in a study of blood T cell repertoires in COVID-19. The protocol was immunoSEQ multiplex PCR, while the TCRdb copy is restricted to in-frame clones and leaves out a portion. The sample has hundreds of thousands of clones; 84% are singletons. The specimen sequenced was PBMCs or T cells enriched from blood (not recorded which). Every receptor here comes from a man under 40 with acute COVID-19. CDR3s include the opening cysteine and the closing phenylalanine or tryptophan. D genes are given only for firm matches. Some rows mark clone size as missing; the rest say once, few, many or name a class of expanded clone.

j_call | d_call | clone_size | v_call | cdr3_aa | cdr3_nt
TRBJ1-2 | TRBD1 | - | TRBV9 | CASSDRAVGYTF | TGTGCCAGCTCCGACAGGGCCGTCGGCTACACCTTC
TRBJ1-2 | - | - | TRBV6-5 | CASSYASNYGYTF | TGTGCCAGCAGTTACGCGTCTAACTATGGCTACACCTTC
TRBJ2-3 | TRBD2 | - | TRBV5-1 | CASSSSGGTDTQYF | TGCGCCAGCAGCTCTAGCGGGGGGACAGATACGCAGTATTTT
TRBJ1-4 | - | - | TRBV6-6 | CASSGRQVSNEKLFF | TGTGCCAGCAGTGGTCGGCAGGTGTCTAATGAAAAACTGTTTTTT
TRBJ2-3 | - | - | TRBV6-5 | CASSYSEIFTDTQYF | TGTGCCAGCAGTTACTCGGAGATTTTTACAGATACGCAGTATTTT
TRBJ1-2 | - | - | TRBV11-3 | CASSLGLDGYTF | TGTGCCAGCAGCTTAGGTCTTGATGGCTACACCTTC
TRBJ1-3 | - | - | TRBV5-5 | CASSYLPGGSGNTIYF | TGTGCCAGCAGCTATCTTCCGGGAGGTTCTGGAAACACCATATATTTT
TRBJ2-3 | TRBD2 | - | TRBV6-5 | CASTLLAGSTDTQYF | TGTGCCAGCACTCTTTTAGCGGGAAGCACAGATACGCAGTATTTT
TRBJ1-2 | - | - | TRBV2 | CASRPRTDPNYGYTF | TGTGCCAGCAGGCCTCGGACAGATCCTAACTATGGCTACACCTTC
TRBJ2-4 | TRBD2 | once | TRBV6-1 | CASSDVGRGNIQYF | TGTGCCAGCAGTGACGTGGGGAGGGGAAACATTCAGTACTTC
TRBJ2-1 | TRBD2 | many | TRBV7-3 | CASSAYGGLNEQFF | TGTGCCAGCAGCGCCTACGGGGGACTAAATGAGCAGTTCTTC
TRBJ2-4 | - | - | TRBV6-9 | CASSSTSRSPKNIQYF | TGTGCCAGCAGTTCGACTTCCCGGAGTCCAAAAAACATTCAGTACTTC
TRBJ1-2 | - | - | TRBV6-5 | CASSYVRGVGYGYTF | TGTGCCAGCAGTTACGTCCGGGGGGTCGGCTATGGCTACACCTTC
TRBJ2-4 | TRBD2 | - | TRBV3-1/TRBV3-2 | CASSHRLAGGSAKNIQYF | TGTGCCAGCAGCCATAGACTAGCGGGAGGGTCGGCCAAAAACATTCAGTACTTC
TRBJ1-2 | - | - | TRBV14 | CASSQASGYGYTF | TGTGCCAGCAGCCAAGCCAGTGGCTATGGCTACACCTTC
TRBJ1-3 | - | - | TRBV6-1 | CASSVVLQKLSGNTIYF | TGTGCCAGCAGTGTGGTTTTACAGAAGCTCTCTGGAAACACCATATATTTT
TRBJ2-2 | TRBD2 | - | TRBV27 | CASSLSGLGREAGELFF | TGTGCCAGCAGTTTATCGGGCCTGGGGCGGGAGGCCGGGGAGCTGTTTTTT
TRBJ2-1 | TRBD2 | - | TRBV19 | CASSIGTSGANEQFF | TGTGCCAGTAGTATTGGGACTAGCGGGGCCAATGAGCAGTTCTTC